The 27 T cell receptor beta chains listed next were all sequenced from one sample in a study of response to subunit inactivated influenza vaccine. Via MiXCR, TCRdb re-called the RT-PCR reads, giving one row per CDR3 protein. The sample has 650,000 to 800,000 distinct CDR3 sequences, roughly 20% seen once. The sequencing used PBMCs from blood, collected about 5 days after vaccination. The receptors originated from a man in his fifties or sixties who received an inactivated influenza vaccine.

This chain joins TRBV6-5 and TRBJ2-7; 7 nucleotides align to TRBD1. The length of the CDR3 is 13 residues. CDR1 MNHEY and CDR2 SVGAGI come from the germline V gene. Germline trimming cut 4 bases from V and 5 bases from J; bases unmatched to any gene: 5. CDR3 in DNA: TGTGCCAGCAGTTTCCGACAGGGCCACGAGCAGTACTTC. Its translation is CASSFRQGHEQYF.

Only a few counts were recorded for this clonotype. The rearrangement uses TRBV5-5 and TRBJ1-3; D is perhaps TRBD1 (5 bases). V was pared by 4 bases and J by 4 bases, with 9 bases between. The CDR3 has 13 amino acids. Germline CDR1 is SGHKS and CDR2 is YYEKEE (reference sequence). As DNA, the CDR3 is TGTGCCAGCAGCCCGTGGGGGGGAAACACCATATATTTT. It translates to CASSPWGGNTIYF.

This clonotype occurred a few times. In DNA, the CDR3 is TGTGCCAGCAGCTTAGTAGCGGGAGACCCCTACGAGCAGTACTTC. Translation: CASSLVAGDPYEQYF. This chain uses TRBV7-8 with TRBJ2-7; 9 nucleotides agree with TRBD2. The V gene end was trimmed by 1 base and the J gene end by 2 bases; junction bases not matched to a gene: 3. CDR1 and CDR2 (germline): SGHVS, FQNEAQ. The CDR3 is made up of 15 amino acids.

The chain joins TRBV7-2 to TRBJ2-1; D tentatively fits TRBD1 or TRBD2 (6 bases each). The CDR3 runs 17 residues. With 2 bases removed from V and 0 bases from J, the gap between germline ends came to 14 bases. Germline V gene sequence: CDR1 SGHTA, CDR2 FQGNSA. The CDR3 DNA is TGTGCCAGCAGCTTACCTAAGGGGGGCCCCTCCTACAATGAGCAGTTCTTC. Translating gives CASSLPKGGPSYNEQFF.

This clonotype was recorded a few times. The chain uses TRBV10-3 and TRBJ2-5; D may be TRBD1 or TRBD2 (5 bases each). The CDR3 loop spans 13 amino acids. Trimming shortened V by 9 bases and J by 3 bases, and 14 bases separated the two germline ends. From germline, CDR1 is ENHRY and CDR2 SYGVKD. CDR3 sequence (DNA): TGTGCCATACGGGGCAGGCCCGAAGAGACCCAGTACTTC. Its translation: CAIRGRPEETQYF.

The chain recombines TRBV21-1 with TRBJ2-3; the table's D call of TRBD2 was not tested on the DNA. TRBV21-1 is classified as a pseudogene. CDR3 size: 16 residues. The DNA of the CDR3 is TGTGCCAGCAGCAAATACGAGGCTAGCGGGACAGATACGCAGTATTTT. Translation gives CASSKYEASGTDTQYF.

The chain carries TRBV30 and TRBJ2-4; D not certain. There are 11 residues in the CDR3. CDR1 and CDR2 from the germline V gene are GTSNPN and SVGIG (reference sequence). Trimming shortened V by 0 bases and J by 9 bases, and 6 bases separated the two germline ends. CDR3 sequence: CAWSVGGIQYF. The CDR3 DNA is TGTGCCTGGAGTGTGGGCGGCATTCAGTACTTC.

The chain joins TRBV20-1 to TRBJ2-3; TRBD2 matches 8 bases. Looked up from germline, CDR1 is DFQATT and CDR2 is SNEGSKA (reference sequence). V lost 1 base, J lost 3 bases, and 9 bases stayed unmatched. The CDR3 totals 16 residues. The CDR3 DNA reads as TGCAGTGCTAGAGGGGCGGGGAGCGGGAGAACAGATACGCAGTATTTT. Translating gives CSARGAGSGRTDTQYF.

This chain connects TRBV15 to TRBJ2-5; D remains ambiguous. The germline V gene encodes CDR1 LNHNV and CDR2 YYDKDF (reference sequence). This CDR3 spans 13 amino acids. The V and J ends lost 3 bases and 4 bases respectively, with 9 bases between them. The CDR3 protein is CATSRDRTETQYF. For the CDR3, the DNA is TGTGCCACCAGCAGGGACCGAACAGAGACCCAGTACTTC.

This clonotype was recorded a few times. This chain connects TRBV7-2 to TRBJ2-2, with TRBD1 identical over 9 bases. Trimming took 3 bases from V and 4 from J; bases not matched to a gene: 3. Germline V CDR1 and CDR2: SGHTA, FQGNSA. The CDR3 spans 15 residues. The CDR3 reads CASSFLQGATGELFF. The CDR3 DNA reads TGTGCCAGCAGCTTCCTACAGGGGGCCACCGGGGAGCTGTTTTTT. Looking up the rest from reference TRBV7-2 and TRBJ2-2 gives the full variable domain: GAGVSQSPSNKVTEKGKDVELRCDPISGHTALYWYRQSLGQGLEFLIYFQGNSAPDKSGLPSDRFSAERTGGSVSTLTIQRTQQEDSAVYLCASSFLQGATGELFFGEGSRLTVL.

This clonotype was counted only a few times. The J gene is TRBJ2-1, the V gene TRBV7-9; a weak D match, TRBD2 (5 bases). Trimming stripped 5 bases from V and 9 bases from J, with 14 bases between. CDR3 length: 13 residues. In germline, CDR1 is SEHNR, CDR2 FQNEAQ (reference sequence). This chain's CDR3 is CASSPTRSSEQFF. CDR3 nucleotide sequence: TGTGCCAGCAGCCCTACTAGGTCAAGTGAGCAGTTCTTC.

The chain carries TRBV4-2 and TRBJ2-5, with D hard to call. This CDR3 is built from 13 residues. V lost 1 base and J 10 bases, leaving 13 bases between the germline ends. CDR1 is LGHNA and CDR2 is YNFKEQ in the germline V gene. The CDR3 sequence is CASSQVGQVVQYF. CDR3 in DNA: TGTGCCAGCAGCCAAGTCGGCCAGGTGGTCCAGTACTTC.

This clonotype turned up a few times. The rearrangement joins TRBV7-3 to TRBJ2-3; D remains unclear. CDR3 size: 14 residues. Germline assignment: CDR1 SGHTA and CDR2 FQGTGA. Trimming stripped 0 bases from V and 6 bases from J, with 10 bases between. CDR3 sequence: CASSLTVGMDTQYF. The CDR3 nucleotides read TGTGCCAGCAGCTTAACTGTAGGGATGGATACGCAGTATTTT.

This clonotype was picked up a small number of times. The J gene is TRBJ2-5, the V gene TRBV2, with TRBD1 matching 10 bases. This CDR3 is built from 18 residues. Losses at the gene ends were 3 bases for V and 2 bases for J; bases not matched to a gene: 12. CDR1 and CDR2 from the germline V gene are SNHLY and FYNNEI. The DNA for the CDR3 is TGTGCCAGCAGTGATCCTATTCGACGACAGGGGGCTCAAGAGACCCAGTACTTC. Translated, it gives CASSDPIRRQGAQETQYF.

J is TRBJ2-5 and V is TRBV6-1; D not resolved. CDR1 is MNHNS, CDR2 SASEGT, per germline. The CDR3 is 16 amino acids. The ends were cut back, 4 bases at V and 5 bases at J, with 20 bases in the middle. The CDR3 is CASSAPSGFHSETQYF. CDR3 sequence (DNA): TGTGCCAGCAGTGCCCCGAGTGGATTTCATTCCGAGACCCAGTACTTC.

This clonotype has a single count. At one end the junction does not follow the germline gene, possibly because of a read error. V and J are TRBV6-1 and TRBJ2-7; 7 nucleotides match TRBD2. Germline V gene data show CDR1 as MNHNS and CDR2 as SASEGT. The CDR3 loop spans 14 amino acids. The CDR3 DNA reads as TGTGCCAGCAGTCAAGCGGGGAAGTCCTACGAGCAGTACTTC. This translates into CASSQAGKSYEQYF.

This rearrangement joins TRBV7-8 to TRBJ2-7, with D maybe TRBD2 (5 bases). The CDR3 sequence is 16 residues long. Between the trimmed V and J ends, which lost 4 bases and 2 bases, there was a span of 18 bases. CDR1 SGHVS and CDR2 FQNEAQ come from the germline V gene. The CDR3, as DNA: TGTGCCAGCAGCTCCAGCATCGGGGTAGAACCCTACGAGCAGTACTTC. Translated: CASSSSIGVEPYEQYF.

This sequence joins TRBV9 and TRBJ1-2, with 7 bases identical to TRBD1. From germline, CDR1 is SGDLS and CDR2 YYNGEE. V lost 3 bases, J lost 4 bases, and 3 bases stayed unmatched. The CDR3 spans 13 residues. CDR3 bases: TGTGCCAGCAGCGCACAGGGGCCCTATGGCTACACCTTC. Encoded protein: CASSAQGPYGYTF.

V is TRBV4-2 and J is TRBJ2-7, with no clear D. The CDR3 is 15 residues long. V lost 0 bases, J lost 6 bases, and 15 bases lay in between. Germline CDR1 is LGHNA and CDR2 is YNFKEQ. Here the CDR3 DNA reads TGTGCCAGCAGCCAAGACGTAAGTTCTAGTGGCGAGCAGTACTTC. As protein: CASSQDVSSSGEQYF.

V is TRBV10-3 and J is TRBJ2-7; TRBD1 matches 7 bases. Unmatched junction bases numbered 4, after V lost 3 bases and J lost 5 bases. The CDR3 runs 13 residues. Germline CDR1 and CDR2: ENHRY and SYGVKD. The CDR3 region is CAISDRGSDEQYF. In nucleotides, the CDR3 is TGTGCCATCAGTGACAGGGGGTCGGACGAGCAGTACTTC.

This clonotype was recorded a few times. This chain uses TRBV7-2 with TRBJ1-5, with a weak D call TRBD1 (5 bases). The CDR3 covers 16 residues. Germline values: CDR1 SGHTA, CDR2 FQGNSA. The V gene lost 1 base and the J gene lost 4 bases, with 14 bases spanning the gap. As DNA, the CDR3 is TGTGCCAGCAGCTTAGGGGTAGGGGCCCTAAATCAGCCCCAGCATTTT. Translation gives CASSLGVGALNQPQHF.

The genes are TRBV3-1 and TRBJ1-1; 8 bases line up with TRBD1. The germline CDR1 and CDR2 sequences are LGHDT and YNNKEL (reference sequence). This CDR3 region has 11 residues. The ends lost 6 bases at V and 8 bases at J; junction bases unmatched: 2. The CDR3 sequence: CASRGDREAFF. CDR3 nucleotide sequence: TGTGCCAGCAGGGGGGACAGGGAAGCTTTCTTT.

V gene TRBV6-1 combines with J gene TRBJ2-7; 7 bases are shared with TRBD2. Germline V gene lookup returns CDR1 MNHNS and CDR2 SASEGT. V was clipped by 7 bases and J by 0 bases; unmatched bases: 9. The CDR3 totals 15 residues. CDR3 sequence: CASIERGGSSYEQYF. DNA for the CDR3: TGTGCCAGCATAGAAAGGGGAGGGAGCTCCTACGAGCAGTACTTC.

This clonotype has just a few counts. This chain connects TRBV7-9 to TRBJ2-2; 10 bases agree with TRBD2. Germline V lookup: CDR1 SEHNR, CDR2 FQNEAQ (reference sequence). This CDR3 is built from 16 residues. The V segment lost 4 bases and the J segment 4 bases; nucleotides outside the gene matches: 6. The CDR3 protein is CASSSSAGGGTGELFF. DNA of the CDR3: TGTGCCAGCAGCTCCTCAGCGGGAGGGGGCACCGGGGAGCTGTTTTTT.

This clonotype has more than one count but fewer than ten. V gene TRBV29-1 combines with J gene TRBJ2-3; 8 bases are shared with TRBD1. This CDR3 contains 16 residues. V lost 1 base and J lost 3; bases outside the gene matches: 9. In germline, CDR1 is SQVTM, CDR2 ANQGSEA. Written as DNA, the CDR3 is TGCAGCGTTGAAGGTTTTCAGGGGGCTGGTACAGATACGCAGTATTTT. Translated, it gives CSVEGFQGAGTDTQYF.

The V call is TRBV29-1, the J call TRBJ2-3; 10 bases line up with TRBD2. V was pared by 7 bases and J by 2 bases, with 9 bases of the junction left unmatched. CDR1 and CDR2 (germline): SQVTM, ANQGSEA. The length of the CDR3 is 15 residues. The CDR3 protein is CSASRLAGDTDTQYF. In DNA form, the CDR3 reads TGCAGCGCCTCCCGCCTAGCGGGGGACACAGATACGCAGTATTTT.

The J gene is TRBJ2-1, the V gene TRBV4-2, with 9 bases identical to TRBD1. CDR1 is LGHNA, CDR2 YNFKEQ, per germline. The CDR3 runs to 18 residues. Trimming removed 4 bases from V and 1 base from J; junction bases left unmatched: 11. DNA of the CDR3: TGTGCCAGCAGCCCAGAGGCGGGACAGGGAGGGTCCTACAATGAGCAGTTCTTC. It specifies CASSPEAGQGGSYNEQFF.